The rows below give T cell receptor beta chains drawn from one sample of a study of cytomegalovirus exposure and HLA in healthy donors. Repertoires were generated with immunoSEQ multiplex PCR, while TCRdb's copy carries only in-frame clones and drops some. Altogether 100,000 to 150,000 clones are present, 75% to 80% being singletons, with the ten largest covering 3.6%. Specimen: PBMCs. The receptors were gathered from a man in his forties in good health and CMV-seronegative. The CDR3 runs from the conserved cysteine through the conserved F or W. D genes are given only for firm matches. Not every row has a clone size; where given, it reads once, few, many or a size class.

d_call clone_size j_call v_call cdr3_nt cdr3_aa
NA NA TRBJ1-2 TRBV27 TGTGCCAGCAGTTTATCTGGGGGCCCCAGCTATGGCTACACCTTC CASSLSGGPSYGYTF
TRBD1 NA TRBJ2-3 TRBV4-3 TGCGCCAGCAGCCAGGACAGGTTTATGACAGATACGCAGTATTTT CASSQDRFMTDTQYF
NA NA TRBJ1-1 TRBV7-9 TGTGCCAGCAGCTCATATCAGGGCCGGACTGAAGCTTTCTTT CASSSYQGRTEAFF
NA NA TRBJ1-3 TRBV5-1 TGCGCCAGCAGTCCCGGGAGCGATTACTCTGGAAACACCATATATTTT CASSPGSDYSGNTIYF
NA NA TRBJ1-3 TRBV11-2 TGTGCCAGCAGCTCATTCAATGCGCCTGGAAACACCATATATTTT CASSSFNAPGNTIYF
NA NA TRBJ1-2 TRBV14 TGTGCCAGCAGCCAAGACAGACTCTATGGCTACACCTTC CASSQDRLYGYTF
NA NA TRBJ2-1 TRBV28 TGTACCAGCAGTTCCCTCCGGCGGAACAATGAGCAGTTCTTC CTSSSLRRNNEQFF
NA NA TRBJ2-1 TRBV6-5 TGTGCCAGCAGTTACTCATCGGGAGTCTCCTACAATGAGCAGTTCTTC CASSYSSGVSYNEQFF
TRBD1 once TRBJ1-6 TRBV9 TGTGCCAGCAGCGTAGCAACCGGGACAGGGGGAGCACCCCTCCACTTT CASSVATGTGGAPLHF
TRBD1 NA TRBJ1-1 TRBV18 TGTGCCAGCTCATCACAGGGGGTCGGTGAAGCTTTCTTT CASSSQGVGEAFF
TRBD2 NA TRBJ2-7 TRBV5-1 TGCGCCAGCAGCTTGGAGCAGGGAGGGGAGCAGTACTTC CASSLEQGGEQYF
TRBD1 few TRBJ2-2 TRBV6-6 TGTGCCAGCAGTTTGGACAGGGGGCAGCGGGAGCTGTTTTTT CASSLDRGQRELFF
NA NA TRBJ2-7 TRBV7-9 TGTGCCAGCAGCTTTCTTCAGGGAACCTACGCGCAGTACTTC CASSFLQGTYAQYF
NA NA TRBJ1-2 TRBV28 TGTGCCAGCATCTCGAGTAAAAACTATGGCTACATCTTC CASISSKNYGYIF
TRBD1 NA TRBJ1-4 TRBV19 TGTGCCAGTAGTATTGAATCCGGGACAGGATACGGCGTTGAAAAACTGTTTTTT CASSIESGTGYGVEKLFF
TRBD2 NA TRBJ2-7 TRBV18 TGTGCCAGCTCATACCGGGAGGCCTACGAGCAGTACTTC CASSYREAYEQYF
TRBD1 NA TRBJ2-1 TRBV2 TGTGCCAGCAGTGGGATGACAGGGGAGAGACCGTTCTTC CASSGMTGERPFF
TRBD1 NA TRBJ1-2 TRBV14 TGTGCCAGCAGCAGAGGACAGGTTCACTATGGCTACACCTTC CASSRGQVHYGYTF
NA NA TRBJ1-1 TRBV5-1 TGCGCCAGCAGCTTGGCTGGGACAATCGGAGACACTGAAGCTTTCTTT CASSLAGTIGDTEAFF
TRBD1 NA TRBJ2-3 TRBV10-3 TGTGCCATCAGGTCGGGACAGGGGGCGCCGGATACGCAGTATTTT CAIRSGQGAPDTQYF
NA NA TRBJ1-1 TRBV6-5 TGTGCCAGCAGCCCCGGGGGGGTCTGGACTGAAGCTTTCTTT CASSPGGVWTEAFF
NA NA TRBJ1-1 TRBV11-2 TGTGCCAGCAGCCCTCAACTTCAGGGATCCACTGAAGCTTTCTTT CASSPQLQGSTEAFF
TRBD1 few TRBJ2-7 TRBV28 TGTGCCAGCAGTGCCGGACAGGGCCTCTACGAGCAGTACTTC CASSAGQGLYEQYF
NA NA TRBJ2-7 TRBV5-5 TGTGCCAGCAGCCGCCAGGTCCTCTACGAGCAGTACTTC CASSRQVLYEQYF
TRBD2 NA TRBJ2-3 TRBV29-1 TGCAGCGGACAGCGGGGGGCCCTTGCCACAGATACGCAGTATTTT CSGQRGALATDTQYF
NA NA TRBJ2-5 TRBV2 TGTGCCAGCAGTGAAAACCTAGCTGGGGAGACCCAGTACTTC CASSENLAGETQYF